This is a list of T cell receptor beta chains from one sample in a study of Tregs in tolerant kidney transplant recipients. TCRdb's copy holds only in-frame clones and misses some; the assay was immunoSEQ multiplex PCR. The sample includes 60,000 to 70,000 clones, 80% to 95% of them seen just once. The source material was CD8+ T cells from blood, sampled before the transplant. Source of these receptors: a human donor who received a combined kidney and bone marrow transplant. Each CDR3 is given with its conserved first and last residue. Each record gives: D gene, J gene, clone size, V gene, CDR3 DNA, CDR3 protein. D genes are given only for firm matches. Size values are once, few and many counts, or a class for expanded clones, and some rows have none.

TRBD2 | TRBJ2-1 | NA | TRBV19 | TGTGCCAGTAGTATCGGCGGGAGCATCTATGAGCAGTTCTTC | CASSIGGSIYEQFF
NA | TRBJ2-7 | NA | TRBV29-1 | TGCAGCGTTGAAGTAGGGGCAGGTTACGAGCAGTACTTC | CSVEVGAGYEQYF
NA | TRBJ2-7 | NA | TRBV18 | TGTGCCAGCTCACCAAGGGGGTTGTTTGAAAACGAGCAGTACTTC | CASSPRGLFENEQYF
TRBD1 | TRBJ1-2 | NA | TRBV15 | TGTGCCACCAGAGAGAACAGGGGATTATTCTATGGCTACACCTTC | CATRENRGLFYGYTF
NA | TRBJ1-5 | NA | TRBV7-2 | TGTGCCAGCAGCTTAACGGGGCCCGGGACAACCTGGCATTTT | CASSLTGPGTTWHF
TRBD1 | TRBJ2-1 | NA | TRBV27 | TGTGCCAGCAGTCTGGGACAGGGGCAGTTGCATGAGCAGTTCTTC | CASSLGQGQLHEQFF
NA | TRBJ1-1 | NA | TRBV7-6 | TGTGCCAGCAGCTTACAGGTGAACACTGAAGCTTTCTTT | CASSLQVNTEAFF
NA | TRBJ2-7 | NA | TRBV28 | TGTGCCAGCAGTTTCTGGGACAAAGCCTACGAGCAGTACTTC | CASSFWDKAYEQYF
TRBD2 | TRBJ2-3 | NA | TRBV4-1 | TGCGCCAGCAGCTATAGCGGGGGGGCCGCGGATACGCAGTATTTT | CASSYSGGAADTQYF
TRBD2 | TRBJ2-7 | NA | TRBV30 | TGTGCCTGGAGCCGGGGGGTGGGAGATTACGAGCAGTACTTC | CAWSRGVGDYEQYF
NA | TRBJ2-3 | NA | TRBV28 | TGTGCCAGCAGACAACAATGGACAGATACCAGCACAGATACGCAGTATTTT | CASRQQWTDTSTDTQYF
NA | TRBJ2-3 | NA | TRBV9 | TGTGCCAGCAGCGTATGGGCTAGCTCAGATACGCAGTATTTT | CASSVWASSDTQYF
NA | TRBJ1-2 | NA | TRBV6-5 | TGTGCCAGCAGTTACTTCCCATCAGGGAACTATGGCTACACCTTC | CASSYFPSGNYGYTF
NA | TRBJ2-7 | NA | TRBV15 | TGTGCCACCAGCCCTTACCTGGGCCCCTACGAGCAGTACTTC | CATSPYLGPYEQYF
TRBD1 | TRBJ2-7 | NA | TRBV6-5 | TGTGCCAGACCGGGACAGGGGCCTGGCGAGCAGTACTTC | CARPGQGPGEQYF
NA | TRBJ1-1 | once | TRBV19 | TGTGCCAGTAGCGTCGTCCCTACCAACACTGAAGCTTTCTTT | CASSVVPTNTEAFF
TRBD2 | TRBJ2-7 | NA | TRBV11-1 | TGTGCCAGCAGCTTAGGCGGGAGTAATTACGAGCAGTACTTC | CASSLGGSNYEQYF
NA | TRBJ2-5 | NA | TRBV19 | TGTGCCAGTAGTACCAGATATTATAAGGGGTTAGAGACCCAGTACTTC | CASSTRYYKGLETQYF
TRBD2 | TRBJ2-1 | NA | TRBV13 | TGTGCCAGCAGCTTGCCGGGACTAGGCTACAATGAGCAGTTCTTC | CASSLPGLGYNEQFF
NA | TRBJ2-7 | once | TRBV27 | TGTGCCAGCAGTCCGAGGACTAACCCCTACGAGCAGTACTTC | CASSPRTNPYEQYF
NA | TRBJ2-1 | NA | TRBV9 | TGTGCCAGCAGCCCAGACGGGTTTGAGCAGTTCTTC | CASSPDGFEQFF
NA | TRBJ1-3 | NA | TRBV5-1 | TGCGCCAGCAGCCCGGGTCTCGGGGGAGTTGCTGGAAACACCATATATTTT | CASSPGLGGVAGNTIYF
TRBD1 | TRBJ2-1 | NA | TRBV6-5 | TGTGCCAGCAGTTACGGGACAGGGCCGGGTAATGAGCAGTTCTTC | CASSYGTGPGNEQFF
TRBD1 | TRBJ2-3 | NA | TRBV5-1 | TGCGCCAGCAGCCTATGGACAGGGGCAGATACGCAGTATTTT | CASSLWTGADTQYF
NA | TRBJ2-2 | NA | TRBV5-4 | TGTGCCAGCAGCTTAACAGGGAACCCCGGGGAGCTGTTTTTT | CASSLTGNPGELFF
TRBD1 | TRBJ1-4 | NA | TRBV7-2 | TGTGCCAGCAGCTCAACAGGGGTTACGGGTGAAAAACTGTTTTTT | CASSSTGVTGEKLFF
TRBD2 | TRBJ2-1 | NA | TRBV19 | TGTGCCAGTAGTATAGCAGGCGGGGGGTTTCAGAATGAGCAGTTCTTC | CASSIAGGGFQNEQFF
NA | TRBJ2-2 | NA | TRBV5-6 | TGTGCCAGCAGCTGGGACACCACCGGGGAGCTGTTTTTT | CASSWDTTGELFF
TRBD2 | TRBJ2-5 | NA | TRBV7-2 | TGTGCCAGCAGCTCCCACGAAAGGACTAGCGGGGGGAAACAAGAGACCCAGTACTTC | CASSSHERTSGGKQETQYF
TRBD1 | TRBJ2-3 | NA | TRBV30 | TGTGCCTGGAGTGAGGGACAGGTCTACACAGATACGCAGTATTTT | CAWSEGQVYTDTQYF
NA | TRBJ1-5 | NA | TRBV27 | TGTGCCAGCAGTTTACAGGGTAGCAATCAGCCCCAGCATTTT | CASSLQGSNQPQHF
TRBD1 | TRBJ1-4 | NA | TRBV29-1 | TGCAGCGTTGTTGGCCAGGGGGGTGAAAAACTGTTTTTT | CSVVGQGGEKLFF
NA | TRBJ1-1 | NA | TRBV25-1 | TGTGCCAGCAGAACAGGGTTTAACACTGAAGCTTTCTTT | CASRTGFNTEAFF
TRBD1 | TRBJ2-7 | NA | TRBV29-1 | TGCAGTGCGAGACAGGGAACCTACGAGCAGTACTTC | CSARQGTYEQYF
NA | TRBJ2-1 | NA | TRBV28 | TGTGCCAGCAGTCCCGGACAAGAACACAATGAGCAGTTCTTC | CASSPGQEHNEQFF
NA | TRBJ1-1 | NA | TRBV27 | TGTGCCAGCAGTTCCCCGGGGAGGGGGAGTAGGGGGACTGAAGCTTTCTTT | CASSSPGRGSRGTEAFF
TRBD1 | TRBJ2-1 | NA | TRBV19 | TGTGCCAGTAGTCAATGGGACAGCTACAATGAGCAGTTCTTC | CASSQWDSYNEQFF
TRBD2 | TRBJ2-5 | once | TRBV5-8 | TGTGCCAGCAGCTTATGGACTAGCGGGAGCCAAGAGACCCAGTACTTC | CASSLWTSGSQETQYF
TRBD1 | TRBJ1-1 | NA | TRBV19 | TGTGCCAGTAGCACCAGGACAGGGGCGAACACTGAAGCTTTCTTT | CASSTRTGANTEAFF
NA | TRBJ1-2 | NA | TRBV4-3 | TGCGCCAGCAGCCAAGGTCAGGGATATGGCTACACCTTC | CASSQGQGYGYTF
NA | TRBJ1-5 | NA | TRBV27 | TGTGCCAGCAGTTTAGGCCAATATAGCAATCAGCCCCAGCATTTT | CASSLGQYSNQPQHF
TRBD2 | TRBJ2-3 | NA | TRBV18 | TGTGCCAGCTCACCATCTACCCCTAGCGGGAGGATCACAGATACGCAGTATTTT | CASSPSTPSGRITDTQYF
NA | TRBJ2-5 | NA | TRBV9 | TGTGCCAGCAGCGTCAGGTTGGATCACCGGGACTGTAACAGCCAAGAGACCCAGTACTTC | CASSVRLDHRDCNSQETQYF
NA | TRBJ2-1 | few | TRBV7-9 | TGTGCCAGCAGATCCGGGGGAAACAATGAGCAGTTCTTC | CASRSGGNNEQFF
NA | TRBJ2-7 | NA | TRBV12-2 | TGTGCAAGTCGCGGCCCGCGGGCCGCGGCCTACGAGCAGTACTTC | CASRGPRAAAYEQYF
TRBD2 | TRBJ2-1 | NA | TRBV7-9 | TGTGCCAGCAGCAGTGGACTAGCGGGGGTCCTCTACAATGAGCAGTTCTTC | CASSSGLAGVLYNEQFF
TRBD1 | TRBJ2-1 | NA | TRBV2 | TGTGCCAGCAGTCTCCGACAGGGGGACAATGAGCAGTTCTTC | CASSLRQGDNEQFF
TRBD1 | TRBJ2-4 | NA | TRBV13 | TGTGCCAGCAGCTTCCGGGACAGGGGCGCCAAAAACATTCAGTACTTC | CASSFRDRGAKNIQYF
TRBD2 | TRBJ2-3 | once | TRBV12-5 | TGTGCTAGTGGTTTGGTATTAACTAGCGGACACACAGATACGCAGTATTTT | CASGLVLTSGHTDTQYF
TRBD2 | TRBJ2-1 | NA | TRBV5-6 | TGTGCCAGCAGCCCTCTTACTAGCGGAAATGAGCAGTTCTTC | CASSPLTSGNEQFF
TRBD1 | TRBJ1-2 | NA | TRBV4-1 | TGCGCCAGCAGCCAAGGCCCCCAGGGGGTGGGCTATGGCTACACCTTC | CASSQGPQGVGYGYTF
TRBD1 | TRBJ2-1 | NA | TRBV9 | TGTGCCAGCAGCGTACTGACAGGGGAGACTGATGAGCAGTTCTTC | CASSVLTGETDEQFF
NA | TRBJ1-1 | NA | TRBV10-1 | TGCGCCAGCAGTGACTCAAGAGAGAACACTGAAGCTTTCTTT | CASSDSRENTEAFF
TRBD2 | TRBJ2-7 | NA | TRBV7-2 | TGTGCCAGCAGCTTAGTGGGCGGGGGGGGTGAGCAGTACTTC | CASSLVGGGGEQYF
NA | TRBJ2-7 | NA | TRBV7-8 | TGTGCCAGCAGCTTAAATGGTATAGAGTACGAGCAGTACTTC | CASSLNGIEYEQYF
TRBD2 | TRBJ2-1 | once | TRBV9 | TGTGCCAGCAGCCCGCGGGAGGGGCCCCCCTACAATGAGCAGTTCTTC | CASSPREGPPYNEQFF
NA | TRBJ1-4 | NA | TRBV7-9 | TGTGCCAGCAGCTTAATCGCTCGGGACATTTGGGATGAAAAACTGTTTTTT | CASSLIARDIWDEKLFF